The following is a T cell receptor beta chain sequence with its context. The specificity of this receptor is unknown. It has no much larger one-base neighbor in the sample; base qualities were not kept. The sample is drawn from a study of breast tumors, draining lymph nodes, adjacent tissues listed by TCRdb under 2016. Some background on the complete study: In breast cancer patients, the study compared the TCR beta repertoires of tumor, adjacent nontumor tissue and axillary lymph nodes. In human breast cancer, the study set out to assess how tumor, surrounding tissue and draining lymph node repertoires relate to one another and whether T cells might be exchanged between them. Points the paper makes about the study in general: The data were considered consistent with most tumor T cells being derived from the lymph node and subsequently expanding within tumor tissue. Tumor T-cell repertoires showed less diversity than lymph node repertoires and more diversity than nontumor tissue repertoires, and tumor T-cell repertoires showed preferential V and J gene usage. Tumor and nontumor tissue repertoires were found to be significantly more similar in luminal-like than in basal-like breast cancer. The conclusion that tumor T cells originate in lymph nodes was presented as consistent with a hypothesis rather than as directly demonstrated.

Lymph node samples were obtained from the axillary draining lymph nodes of breast cancer patients. The CDR3 has 13 amino acids, counting the end cysteine and phenylalanine. The sequence is cut down to CDR3 DNA, 39 bases in frame from base 1. Trimming leaves V shorter by 5 bases and J shorter by 1 base, with the junction holding 1 base beyond the gene matches. CDR1 and CDR2 are drawn from the germline V gene: SGHTA, FQGTGA. Sequenced using an Illumina HiSeq 2000. TCR beta chain libraries were generated through multiplex PCR amplification. The amplified TCR beta chain products were analyzed by high-throughput sequencing. TCRdb reanalyzed the raw reads on its own, using fastp at Q25 for trimming and MiXCR for clone calling, and kept in-frame beta chains. For every CDR3 protein sequence, its rows merge into one entry that carries the most common genes and DNA. The table for this sample lists roughly 220,000 distinct CDR3 sequences; around 34% of them were counted only once. The ten largest clonotypes hold 3% to 4.5% of the sample.

The clonotype was recovered from a female donor with breast cancer. Some clones in this sample may be carry-over from other donors' samples. Source material: axillary lymph node tissue. The rearranged segments are TRBV7-3 and TRBJ1-1, and 7 junctional nucleotides match TRBD1. The DNA reads as follows: TGTGCCAGCAGCCGGACAGGGAACACTGAAGCTTTCTTT. This yields the protein CASSRTGNTEAFF.